The T cell receptor (beta chain) under discussion was sequenced for a study of CXCR3-negative and CXCR3-positive naive CD8 T cells (dated by TCRdb to the late 2010s). Some background on the complete study: Roughly 130 million TRB reads were obtained in total, roughly 1.5 +/- 0.3 million reads per library. Naive subsets from about five donors and memory cells from 3 donors were included in the TRBV-TRBJ cluster analysis. Diversity and physicochemical repertoire analyses were performed on about a dozen donors pooled from two independent experiments.

From the germline V gene (reference sequence), CDR1 is DFQATT and CDR2 is SNEGSKA. From the cysteine through the phenylalanine, the CDR3 covers 15 amino acids. The DNA is unrecorded. Sequenced using a NextSeq 550. The Human TCR Profiling Kit (MiLaboratory) was used to prepare UMI-labeled 5' RACE TRB cDNA libraries. cDNA synthesis used the entire amount of extracted RNA, and PCR amplification then used the entire amount of cDNA produced. The libraries were made side by side, with each library going through the same number of PCR cycles. The study's processing was this. MIGEC and MiXCR extracted about 53,000 +/- 10,000 unique UMI-labeled TRB cDNA molecules per library, requiring at least two reads per UMI. An average of around 40,000 +/- 10,000 functional in-frame TRB CDR3 nucleotide clonotypes without stop codons was found per library. After downsampling to 5000 UMI-labeled TRB molecules per sample, diversity metrics, including normalized Shannon-Wiener and Chao1, were computed in VDJtools. VDJtools was used to calculate clonotype-size-weighted physicochemical properties of the central five CDR3 residues, namely interaction energy, strength, volume and Kidera factor 4. TCRdb reprocessed the reads, and each CDR3 protein sequence is entered once, without DNA. TCRdb assigned the V and J calls; the authors' analysis was not used. In this sample's table one finds some 85,000 distinct CDR3 sequences. In total, the top ten clones hold approximately 0.54% of the sample.

In the case of this clonotype: Its antigen is still unknown.

Beyond this particular receptor, the publication reports: Both naive subsets had comparably high repertoire diversity, while memory CD8+ T cells had much lower repertoire diversity. Because surface CD5, which has been linked to self-reactivity in mice, was comparable between naive subsets, TCR interaction strength was also inferred from TRB CDR3 physicochemical properties. CXCR3 expression partially decreased after cryopreservation, so most assays used freshly isolated PBMCs. TRB CDR3s from CXCR3-positive naive cells showed higher hydrophobicity (lower Kidera factor 4), lower energy, and higher strength and volume indices than CXCR3-negative naive cells. TRBV-TRBJ usage was similar between naive CXCR3-negative and CXCR3-positive cells from the same donor, while memory cells showed distinct patterns.

For every CD8+ T cell subset, approximately 330,000 cells were flow-sorted straight into RLT lysis buffer, and each subset was sorted in triplicate. To exclude memory contaminants, naive CD8+ T cells were stringently defined as CD45RO-CCR7+CD27+CD95-. Using standard density gradient centrifugation, peripheral blood mononuclear cells were isolated from buffy coats. A FACSAria III was used to flow-sort naive CD8+ T cells into CXCR3-negative and CXCR3-positive populations. Total RNA was extracted from sorted cells with an RNeasy Mini Kit. The TCR originated in a human donor in good health. Some clones in this sample may be carry-over from other donors' samples. Recombination joined TRBV20-1 with TRBJ2-7; the D call of TRBD2 rests on TCRdb alone, since no DNA is present to check it. Sequenced input: naive CXCR3+ CD8+ T cells from blood. Per the publication, the cell subset or site label means: CD45RO-CCR7+CD27+CD95- naive CD8+ T cells expressing CXCR3 (TNR3+). CDR3 sequence: CSARDRGRGPYEQYF.